This TCR beta chain was sequenced for a study of T-cell memory formation after mild COVID-19. The V segment lost 3 bases and the J segment 7 bases; nucleotides outside the gene matches: 4. Germline CDR1 SQVTM, CDR2 ANQGSEA. The CDR3 consists of 13 residues. TCRdb passed the 5' RACE reads through MiXCR, listing each CDR3 protein once. The sample lists under 200,000 distinct CDR3 sequences, roughly 28% seen once, with 12% in the top ten. The rearrangement uses TRBV29-1 and TRBJ1-5, with 9 nucleotides matching TRBD1. The TCR originated in an adult woman who had mild COVID-19 (a few samples of this study predate the infection). Cell type and time point are not known. Sequencing was done on a sample of PBMCs or a T cell subset sorted from them (not recorded which). In nucleotides, the CDR3 is TGCAGCGTTGACGGAGGGACAGGGCAGCCCCAGCATTTT. This sequence encodes CSVDGGTGQPQHF.